This T cell receptor (beta chain) was found in a study of long-term antiretroviral therapy in people with HIV. Broader study findings: Documentation of ART adherence, viral resistance or therapy changes was absent.

Looked up from germline, CDR1 is GTSNPN and CDR2 is SVGIG (reference sequence). The CDR3 consists of 14 residues. V lost 1 base to trimming and J lost 4 bases; unmatched junction nucleotides: 4. The assay, immunoSEQ v3.0, was run at survey level. This table comes from immunoSEQ multiplex PCR, and its TCRdb copy is limited to in-frame clones, with some not included. The sample records 20,000 to 25,000 clones, 80% to 85% being singletons. The table lists this clone with a count of one. Its antigen is still unknown. The TCR comes from a woman aged 25 to 39 with HIV. The sample consisted of unsorted PBMCs, taken 0.2 years after starting antiretroviral therapy. The J gene is TRBJ1-5, the V gene TRBV30, with TRBD1 matching over 7 bases. The CDR3 coding sequence is TGTGCCTGGAGTGCCCGACAGGGAAATCAGCCCCAGCATTTT. Amino acids: CAWSARQGNQPQHF.